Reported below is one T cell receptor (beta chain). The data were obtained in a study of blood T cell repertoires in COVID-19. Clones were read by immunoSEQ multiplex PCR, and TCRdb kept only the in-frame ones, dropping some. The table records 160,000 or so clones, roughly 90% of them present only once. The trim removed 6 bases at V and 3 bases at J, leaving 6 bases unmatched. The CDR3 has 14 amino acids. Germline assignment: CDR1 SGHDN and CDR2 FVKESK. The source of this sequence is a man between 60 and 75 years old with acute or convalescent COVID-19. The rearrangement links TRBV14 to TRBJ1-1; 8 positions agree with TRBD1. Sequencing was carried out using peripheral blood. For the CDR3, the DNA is TGTGCCAGCAGAGGACAGGGCGACTACACTGAAGCTTTCTTT. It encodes CASRGQGDYTEAFF.